Sequencing of this TCR beta chain was carried out in a study of a mutant IDH1 vaccine in newly diagnosed glioma. Study overall: Patients were pretreated with radiotherapy, temozolomide, or both, mostly both.

Regarding time point: week 11, during vaccination. A single vaccine dose contained 300 ug of mutant IDH1 20-mer peptide, and topical imiquimod was used with it. Assay: immunoSEQ multiplex PCR; the TCRdb copy retains only in-frame clones and omits some. The table has 95,000 to 120,000 clones, roughly 90% seen once. Germline V gene data show CDR1 as SGHKS and CDR2 as YYEKEE (reference sequence). V was shortened by 3 bases and J by 0 bases, with 9 bases between the two germline ends. CDR3 length equals 14 residues. Concerning this clone itself: What it binds is not known.

The chain combines TRBV5-5 with TRBJ1-1; D might be TRBD1 (6 bases). This TCR derives from a woman between 50 and 59 years old with glioma. The starting material was PBMCs, obtained from a glioma patient whose treatment included an IDH1 peptide vaccine. In nucleotides, the CDR3 is TGTGCCAGCAGCTGGGGGACATTGAACACTGAAGCTTTCTTT. Translation: CASSWGTLNTEAFF.